This record covers a single T cell receptor beta chain. V shed 5 bases and J 2 bases; nucleotides not matched to a gene: 10. This CDR3 contains 16 residues. Germline CDR1 and CDR2: SGHNT and YENEEA. This table comes from immunoSEQ multiplex PCR, and its TCRdb copy is limited to in-frame clones, with some not included. The data hold 60,000 to 80,000 clones, with approximately 84% observed a single time. The data derive from a study of control samples from healthy donors and cancer patients. This sequence joins TRBV11-3 and TRBJ2-3; 7 bases match TRBD2. The sample comprised blood. The clonotype comes from a woman in her fifties or sixties in good health. The DNA of the CDR3 is TGTGCCAGCAGCCGACGCCGGGCGGGAGACACAGATACGCAGTATTTT. It translates to CASSRRRAGDTDTQYF.